This T cell receptor beta chain was recorded in a study of glioma-infiltrating T cells. As regards this clonotype: This may be a read error: a much more frequent sequence differs by one nucleotide.

TCR alpha and beta CDR3 regions were amplified from RNA using iRepertoire nested multiplex PCR. TCRdb passed the multiplex PCR reads through MiXCR, listing each CDR3 protein once. The table includes fewer than 200,000 distinct CDR3 sequences, 25% to 35% detected once. The CDR3 runs 12 residues. Looked up from germline, CDR1 is SGHNT and CDR2 is YYREEE (reference sequence). The V and J ends lost 3 bases and 10 bases respectively, with 13 bases between them. This TCR was recovered from a human donor with low-grade glioma or glioblastoma, undergoing nonglioma brain surgery, or in good health (not recorded which). The V gene is TRBV5-4, the J gene TRBJ1-1; D gene unclear. The specimen was glioma tissue, nonneoplastic brain tissue, or PBMCs (not recorded which). CDR3 coding DNA: TGTGCCAGCAGCTCCCCGGGCAGTCTAGCTTTCTTT. This codes for CASSSPGSLAFF.